Shown below are 28 T cell receptor beta chains from a single sample sequenced in a study of blood T cells in healthy people across ages. Combining a sample-barcoded 5' primer with a J-beta primer mix, a second PCR ran for roughly 7 to 11 cycles. TCRdb independently ran MiXCR on the 5' RACE reads; one entry per CDR3 protein. The sample yields about 1.5 million distinct CDR3 sequences, roughly 43% seen once. Source material: blood. All receptors derive from a young woman in good health.

This clonotype has more than one count but fewer than ten. This chain links TRBV20-1 with TRBJ1-2, with 8 bases identical to TRBD1. CDR3 length equals 14 residues. With 1 base clipped from V and 5 bases from J, the junction kept 6 bases outside the gene matches. Germline-derived CDR1 and CDR2 are DFQATT and SNEGSKA (reference sequence). CDR3 DNA: TGCAGTGCTAGAGTGCAGGGGGCTGGGTATGGCTACACCTTC. This sequence encodes CSARVQGAGYGYTF.

This clonotype was found a few times. The chain couples TRBV12-5 to TRBJ1-5; 7 bases agree with TRBD1. V trimming: 6 bases; J trimming: 2 bases; junction bases outside the gene matches: 7. CDR3 length equals 15 residues. Germline V CDR1 and CDR2: LGHNT, FRNRAP. CDR3 DNA sequence: TGTGCTAGTGGGACAGGGAGTAGAGGCAATCAGCCCCAGCATTTT. Amino acid sequence: CASGTGSRGNQPQHF.

This clonotype was observed a few times. The rearrangement joins TRBV6-5 to TRBJ1-5; TRBD1 matches 8 bases. This CDR3 contains 14 residues. V dropped 6 bases and J dropped 6; count of bases not matched to a gene: 7. Looked up from germline, CDR1 is MNHEY and CDR2 is SVGAGI. CDR3 sequence: CASRKDRESQPQHF. The CDR3 coding sequence is TGTGCCAGCAGGAAGGACAGGGAAAGTCAGCCCCAGCATTTT.

This clonotype turned up a few times. The gene calls are TRBV27 and TRBJ2-7; D possibly corresponds to TRBD1 (6 bases). Trimming pared 6 bases from V and 2 bases from J, leaving 11 bases between. This CDR3 spans 13 amino acids. The germline V gene encodes CDR1 MNHEY and CDR2 SMNVEV (reference sequence). The CDR3 loop is CASSRGGPYEQYF. CDR3 bases: TGTGCCAGCAGCAGAGGGGGTCCCTACGAGCAGTACTTC.

This clonotype was detected only a few times. The chain combines TRBV6-2 or TRBV6-3 with TRBJ2-1; 9 nucleotides match TRBD1. This CDR3 has 14 residues. Germline loops: CDR1 MNHEY, CDR2 SVGEGT. After removal of 6 bases from V and 7 bases from J, the junction contained 7 bases not matched to a gene. For the CDR3, the DNA is TGTGCCAGCAGCCCCGGGACAGGGCGAAATGAGCAGTTCTTC. Its protein is CASSPGTGRNEQFF.

The rearrangement links TRBV4-2 to TRBJ1-5, with a tentative D call TRBD1 (6 bases). Trimming pared 3 bases from V and 3 bases from J, leaving 9 bases between. The CDR3 runs to 14 residues. Germline assignment: CDR1 LGHNA and CDR2 YNFKEQ. The CDR3 spells CASSQYRANQPQHF. The CDR3 bases are TGTGCCAGCAGCCAGTACAGGGCCAATCAGCCCCAGCATTTT.

In the case of this clonotype: Germline and junction disagree at one end, which may indicate a read error. V usage is TRBV13 and J usage is TRBJ2-7, with a weak D call TRBD2 (5 bases). The CDR3 sequence is 13 residues long. CDR1 is PRHDT and CDR2 is FYEKMQ in the germline V gene (reference sequence). CDR3 loop: CAGSLRDGYEQYF. CDR3 in DNA: TGTGCCGGCAGCTTACGGGATGGCTACGAGCAGTACTTC. The variable domain in full, with the rest retrieved from reference TRBV13 and TRBJ2-7, is AAGVIQSPRHLIKEKRETATLKCYPIPRHDTVYWYQQGPGQDPQFLISFYEKMQSDKGSIPDRFSAQQFSDYHSELNMSSLELGDSALYFCAGSLRDGYEQYFGPGTRLTVT.

Ten or more counts support this clonotype. This sequence joins TRBV20-1 and TRBJ2-7; D remains unclear. V was cut by 1 base and J by 0 bases, with 10 bases left in between. The CDR3 extends over 14 amino acids. The germline gives CDR1 DFQATT, CDR2 SNEGSKA (reference sequence). As DNA, the CDR3 is TGCAGTGCTAGAGTCCGGCGCGGCTCCTACGAGCAGTACTTC. It codes for CSARVRRGSYEQYF.

The CDR3, as DNA: TGTGCCAGCAGAGCGAATTCACCCCTCCACTTT. The encoded protein is CASRANSPLHF. The chain combines TRBV2 with TRBJ1-6; D gene uncertain. The germline V gene encodes CDR1 SNHLY and CDR2 FYNNEI. Trimming shortened V by 6 bases and J by 7 bases, and 4 bases separated the two germline ends. The CDR3 has 11 amino acids. The entire variable domain, with the rest obtained from reference TRBV2 and TRBJ1-6, is as follows: EPEVTQTPSHQVTQMGQEVILRCVPISNHLYFYWYRQILGQKVEFLVSFYNNEISEKSEIFDDQFSVERPDGSNFTLKIRSTKLEDSAMYFCASRANSPLHFGNGTRLTVT.

This clonotype came up a few times. The gene calls are TRBV7-2 and TRBJ2-7; 8 nucleotides agree with TRBD1. Germline V lookup: CDR1 SGHTA, CDR2 FQGNSA. The J segment lost 4 bases and the V segment lost 8 bases, leaving 10 bases of the junction unmatched. This CDR3 contains 14 residues. The DNA for the CDR3 is TGTGCCAGCCGTACAGGGGGTATATCGTACGAGCAGTACTTC. It translates to CASRTGGISYEQYF.

This clonotype has a single count. A junction boundary mismatches the germline segment, possibly from a read error. V usage is TRBV9 and J usage is TRBJ2-7; maybe TRBD1 (5 bases). CDR3 length: 13 amino acids. Germline-derived CDR1 and CDR2 are SGDLS and YYNGEE. The CDR3 loop is CASSPTPGNERYF. CDR3 DNA sequence: TGTGCCAGCAGCCCGACCCCAGGGAACGAGCGGTACTTC.

This chain joins TRBV6-5 and TRBJ2-5; the match to TRBD1 covers 8 bases. CDR1 is MNHEY, CDR2 SVGAGI, per germline. The V and J ends lost 6 bases and 7 bases, in that order; junction bases with no gene match: 10. CDR3 length: 14 residues. This chain's CDR3 is CASSSDRGRGTQYF. In DNA, the CDR3 is TGTGCCAGCAGCAGCGACAGGGGCCGTGGGACCCAGTACTTC.

This clonotype has just a few counts. This rearrangement joins TRBV29-1 to TRBJ2-7; D could derive from TRBD1 or TRBD2 (6 bases each). V shed 7 bases and J shed 1 base, with 14 bases lying between them. The germline V gene has CDR1 SQVTM and CDR2 ANQGSEA. The CDR3 spans 13 residues. The CDR3 here is CSARGEISYEQYF. CDR3 DNA: TGCAGCGCTAGGGGGGAGATATCCTACGAGCAGTACTTC.

J is TRBJ1-4 and V is TRBV9; perhaps TRBD1 as D (5 bases). Germline CDR1 is SGDLS and CDR2 is YYNGEE. The CDR3 sequence is 14 residues long. The ends were cut back, 3 bases at V and 1 base at J, with 7 bases in the middle. Written as DNA, the CDR3 is TGTGCCAGCAGCGCCAGGGTAACTAATGAAAAACTGTTTTTT. It translates to CASSARVTNEKLFF.

This clonotype showed up just once. This chain joins TRBV2 and TRBJ2-5, with 11 bases that match TRBD2. CDR1 and CDR2 from the germline V gene are SNHLY and FYNNEI. There are 14 residues in the CDR3. V trimming: 6 bases; J trimming: 11 bases; junction bases outside the gene matches: 11. Here the CDR3 DNA reads TGTGCCAGCAGGGGACTAGCGGCTAACAATGAGCAGTACTTC. Residues: CASRGLAANNEQYF.

V is TRBV4-2 and J is TRBJ2-2; no reliable D call. The CDR3 is 14 residues long. Germline values: CDR1 LGHNA, CDR2 YNFKEQ. Trimming shortened V by 7 bases and J by 0 bases, and 9 bases separated the two germline ends. The CDR3 nucleotides read TGTGCCAGCATGGACGAAACGAACACCGGGGAGCTGTTTTTT. Translation gives CASMDETNTGELFF.

This sequence joins TRBV5-1 and TRBJ1-2, with 9 bases matching TRBD1. Losses at the gene ends were 5 bases for V and 8 bases for J; bases not matched to a gene: 7. The CDR3 extends over 13 amino acids. The V gene's germline CDR1 is SGHRS and CDR2 YFSETQ. CDR3 DNA: TGCGCCAGCAGATCGGGACAGGGAAACGGCTACACCTTC. Protein sequence: CASRSGQGNGYTF.

The table lists this clonotype with many counts. The chain has TRBV12-3 or TRBV12-4 and TRBJ2-7; D may match TRBD1 or TRBD2 (5 bases each). There are 13 residues in the CDR3. The V end was cut by 7 bases, the J end by 3 bases, with 13 bases between. The CDR3 here is CASTHRDGYEQYF. The CDR3 DNA follows: TGTGCCAGCACCCACCGGGACGGCTACGAGCAGTACTTC.

The chain carries TRBV24-1 and TRBJ2-5, with 15 bases matching TRBD2. V shed 0 bases, J shed 11 bases, and the junction held 9 bases outside the gene matches. Germline CDR1 KGHDR, CDR2 SFDVKD. The CDR3 has 17 amino acids. CDR3 sequence (DNA): TGTGCCACCAGTGATTTGGGGACTAGCGGGAGGAGGAATGAGCAGTACTTC. Its protein is CATSDLGTSGRRNEQYF.

This clonotype has more than one count but fewer than ten. This chain connects TRBV20-1 to TRBJ2-7; D remains unclear. Germline CDR1 and CDR2: DFQATT and SNEGSKA (reference sequence). With 5 bases removed from V and 0 bases from J, the gap between germline ends came to 17 bases. This CDR3 has 15 amino acids. Written as DNA, the CDR3 is TGCAGTGCTCCTTGGTCAGGAAAGAGCTCCTACGAGCAGTACTTC. Translating gives CSAPWSGKSSYEQYF.

In this sample, this clonotype turned up many times. This chain links TRBV12-3 or TRBV12-4 with TRBJ1-2, with TRBD1 identical over 8 bases. This CDR3 spans 13 amino acids. J lost 4 bases, V lost 5 bases, and 3 bases had no gene match. The CDR3 here is CASSPTGGYGYTF. CDR3 sequence (DNA): TGTGCCAGCAGTCCCACAGGGGGCTATGGCTACACCTTC.

This clonotype was detected ten times or more. This chain links TRBV18 with TRBJ1-2, with 9 positions matching TRBD1. The germline gives CDR1 KGHSH, CDR2 LQKENI. This CDR3 region has 16 residues. V gave up 2 bases and J gave up 7 bases; unmatched junction bases: 11. This CDR3 reads CASSPNEQGQGFGYTF. The CDR3 nucleotides read TGTGCCAGCTCACCAAACGAGCAGGGACAGGGTTTTGGCTACACCTTC.

CDR3 protein: CASSLQRADTQYF. The CDR3 nucleotides are TGTGCCAGCAGCCTACAGAGGGCAGATACGCAGTATTTT. The V and J genes are TRBV12-3 or TRBV12-4 and TRBJ2-3; D perhaps matches TRBD2 (5 bases). Trimming took off 6 bases at V and 4 bases at J, with 11 bases between the two ends. CDR3 length: 13 amino acids.

The chain combines TRBV27 with TRBJ2-1; D possibly uses TRBD1 or TRBD2 (6 bases each). This CDR3 is 15 amino acids long. Germline CDR1 is MNHEY and CDR2 is SMNVEV (reference sequence). V was pared by 2 bases and J by 5 bases, with 13 bases between. The CDR3: CASSLRGVVDNEQFF. The CDR3 DNA follows: TGTGCCAGCAGTTTAAGGGGGGTCGTGGACAATGAGCAGTTCTTC.

This clonotype was seen ten or more times. This sequence joins TRBV12-3 or TRBV12-4 and TRBJ2-3; D not certain. The CDR3 sequence is 15 residues long. With 1 base removed from V and 5 bases from J, the gap between germline ends came to 13 bases. This CDR3 is CASSLVGLSVDTQYF. The CDR3 bases are TGTGCCAGCAGTTTAGTCGGGCTGTCGGTAGATACGCAGTATTTT.

This sequence joins TRBV14 and TRBJ1-1; D is uncertain. Trimming pared 0 bases from V and 0 bases from J, leaving 11 bases between. The CDR3 covers 16 residues. Germline CDR1 reads SGHDN; CDR2 reads FVKESK. The CDR3 nucleotides read TGTGCCAGCAGCCAAGAACTTGGCAGTTTGAACACTGAAGCTTTCTTT. Translation: CASSQELGSLNTEAFF.

The V gene is TRBV11-3, the J gene TRBJ2-5; no clear D. The CDR3 extends over 12 amino acids. Trimming removed 2 bases at V and 11 bases at J, with 12 bases between. Per the germline V gene, CDR1 is SGHNT and CDR2 is YENEEA. The CDR3 nucleotides are TGTGCCAGCAGCTTATGGCCCAATGAGCAGTACTTC. As protein: CASSLWPNEQYF.

This clonotype was seen only once. CDR3 sequence: CAGIWGGELTQYF. In DNA form, the CDR3 reads TGTGCCGGCATTTGGGGGGGTGAATTGACCCAGTACTTC. The gene calls are TRBV25-1 and TRBJ2-5, with TRBD2 identical over 7 bases. V lost 11 bases to trimming and J lost 7 bases; unmatched junction nucleotides: 13. This CDR3 contains 13 residues. Germline assignment: CDR1 MGHDK and CDR2 SYGVNS.